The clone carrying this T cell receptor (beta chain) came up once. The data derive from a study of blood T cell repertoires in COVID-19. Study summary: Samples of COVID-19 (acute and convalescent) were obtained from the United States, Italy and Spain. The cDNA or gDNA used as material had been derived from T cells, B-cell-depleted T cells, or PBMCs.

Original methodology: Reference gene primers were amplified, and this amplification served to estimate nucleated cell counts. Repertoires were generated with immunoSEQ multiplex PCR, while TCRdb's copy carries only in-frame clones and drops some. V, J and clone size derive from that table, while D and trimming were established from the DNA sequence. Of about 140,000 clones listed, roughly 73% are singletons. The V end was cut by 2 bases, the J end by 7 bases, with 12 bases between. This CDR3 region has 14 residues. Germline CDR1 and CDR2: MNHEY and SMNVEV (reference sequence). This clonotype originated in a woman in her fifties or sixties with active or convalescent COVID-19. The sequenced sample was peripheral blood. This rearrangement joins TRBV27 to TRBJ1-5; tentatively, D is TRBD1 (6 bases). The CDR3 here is CASSLNRVGQPQHF. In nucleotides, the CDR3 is TGTGCCAGCAGTTTAAACAGGGTCGGACAGCCCCAGCATTTT.